Below, one T cell receptor beta chain is given with its context. Its antigen is unknown. The data belong to a study of T cell responses to AZD1222 COVID-19 vaccine. Study as a whole: Doses given second, at about 4 or about 12 weeks, were pooled. General study results and limits: There were vaccine-associated CD4 TCRs across spike, dominant at 160-218 and 743-854. Donors skewed white British and female; clonal diversity was possibly underestimated. After two AZD1222 doses, spike-specific TCR breadth and depth rose versus day 0.

The junction had 3 bases not matched to a gene; V was cut back by 4 bases and J by 6 bases. Germline V CDR1 and CDR2: LGHDT, YNNKEL (reference sequence). The CDR3 covers 14 residues. Sequencing was performed with immunoSEQ multiplex PCR; in TCRdb, only in-frame clones are kept and a portion is missing. The sample contains some 120,000 clones, 88% of which appear only once. The chain recombines TRBV3-1 (or the pseudogene TRBV3-2) with TRBJ2-2; 9 nucleotides line up with TRBD1. This specimen consisted of peripheral blood, obtained on day 0 of AZD1222 vaccination. This TCR was recovered from an adult in good health. The CDR3 reads CASSRGQGSGELFF. Here the CDR3 DNA reads TGTGCCAGCAGCCGAGGACAGGGGTCCGGGGAGCTGTTTTTT.